This section outlines one TCR beta chain sequence together with its context. This entry comes from a study of blood T cell repertoires in COVID-19. Study-level information: COVID-19 samples, acute and convalescent, were from the United States, Italy and Spain. From T cells, B-cell-depleted T cells, or PBMCs came the material, which was cDNA or gDNA.

Original methodology: Amplifying reference gene primers gave estimates of nucleated cell counts. Only in-frame clones appear in the TCRdb table, and some are missing; sequencing was by immunoSEQ multiplex PCR. Clonal size and the V and J genes are those of that table, whereas D and trimming came from the DNA. The sample includes about 270,000 clones, about nine tenths of them seen just once. Germline V gene data show CDR1 as SQVTM and CDR2 as ANQGSEA. This CDR3 contains 14 residues. The V gene lost 0 bases and the J gene lost 1 base, with 7 bases spanning the gap. Each participant's cohort was designated according to participant-reported clinical history.

J is TRBJ1-5 and V is TRBV29-1; D gene uncertain. The sample was PBMCs or T cells enriched from blood (not recorded which). This sequence was found in a man younger than 35 who had recovered from COVID-19. CDR3 coding DNA: TGCAGCGTTGAAGATACCGAGAGCAATCAGCCCCAGCATTTT. Residues: CSVEDTESNQPQHF.